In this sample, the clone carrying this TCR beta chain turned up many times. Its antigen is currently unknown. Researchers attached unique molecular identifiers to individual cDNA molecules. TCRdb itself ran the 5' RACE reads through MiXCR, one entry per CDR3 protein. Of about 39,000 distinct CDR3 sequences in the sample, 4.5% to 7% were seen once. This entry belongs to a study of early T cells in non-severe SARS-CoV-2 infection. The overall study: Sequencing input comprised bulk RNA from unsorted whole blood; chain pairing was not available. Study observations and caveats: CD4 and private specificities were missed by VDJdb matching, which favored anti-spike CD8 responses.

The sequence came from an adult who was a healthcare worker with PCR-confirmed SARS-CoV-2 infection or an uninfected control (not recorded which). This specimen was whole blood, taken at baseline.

CDR3 coding DNA: TGTGCCAGTAGCCGCGGGACCTCGACCGGGGAGACCCAGTACTTC. Encoded protein: CASSRGTSTGETQYF. The V call is TRBV19, the J call TRBJ2-5; possibly TRBD2 for D (6 bases). CDR1 and CDR2 (germline): LNHDA, SQIVND (reference sequence). Trimming stripped 6 bases from V and 5 bases from J, with 19 bases between. The CDR3 consists of 15 residues.